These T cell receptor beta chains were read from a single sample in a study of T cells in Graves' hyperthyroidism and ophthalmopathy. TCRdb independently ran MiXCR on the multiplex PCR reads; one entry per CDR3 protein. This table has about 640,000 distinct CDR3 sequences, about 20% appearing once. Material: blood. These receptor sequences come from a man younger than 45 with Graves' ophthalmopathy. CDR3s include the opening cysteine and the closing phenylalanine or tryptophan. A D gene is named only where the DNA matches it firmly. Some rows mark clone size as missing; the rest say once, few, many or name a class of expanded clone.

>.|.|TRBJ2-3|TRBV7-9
CASSLVMGSTDTQYF
TGTGCCAGCAGCCTAGTTATGGGTAGCACAGATACGCAGTATTTT
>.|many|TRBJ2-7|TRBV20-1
CSARPPGTYEQYF
TGCAGTGCGCGTCCCCCGGGGACCTACGAGCAGTACTTC
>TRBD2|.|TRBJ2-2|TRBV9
CASSVSPGLEGTGELFF
TGTGCCAGCAGCGTCAGCCCGGGACTAGAGGGCACCGGGGAGCTGTTTTTT
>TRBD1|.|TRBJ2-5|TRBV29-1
CSVYRGLETQYF
TGCAGCGTTTACAGGGGGCTTGAGACCCAGTACTTC
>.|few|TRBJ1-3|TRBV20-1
CSARARADSGNTIYF
TGCAGTGCTAGAGCTCGGGCAGACTCTGGAAACACCATATATTTT
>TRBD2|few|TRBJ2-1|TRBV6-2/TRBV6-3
CASKRGLAGAHEQFF
TGTGCCAGCAAGCGAGGATTAGCGGGAGCCCATGAGCAGTTCTTC
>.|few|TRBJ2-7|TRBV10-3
CAISESTEARHEQYF
TGTGCCATCAGTGAGTCGACCGAGGCACGGCACGAGCAGTACTTC
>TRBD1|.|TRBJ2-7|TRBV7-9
CASSWGTGYEQYF
TGTGCCAGCAGCTGGGGGACAGGCTACGAGCAGTACTTC
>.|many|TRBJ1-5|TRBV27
CASSFQGFSNQPQHF
TGTGCCAGCAGTTTCCAGGGGTTCAGCAATCAGCCCCAGCATTTT
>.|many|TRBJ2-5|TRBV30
CAWKGRETQYF
TGTGCCTGGAAGGGCCGGGAGACCCAGTACTTC
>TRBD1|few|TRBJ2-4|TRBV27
CASSFREGDRAYF
TGTGCCAGCAGTTTCCGTGAGGGGGACAGGGCGTACTTC
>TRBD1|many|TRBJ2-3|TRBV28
CASSFSGTGSTDTQYF
TGTGCCAGCAGTTTTTCCGGGACAGGTAGTACAGATACGCAGTATTTT
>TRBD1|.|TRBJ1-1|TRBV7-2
CASSQDRGRAFF
TGTGCCAGCAGCCAAGACAGGGGGCGAGCTTTCTTT
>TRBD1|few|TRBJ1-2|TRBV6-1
CASGRDSAGGGYTF
TGTGCCAGCGGCCGGGACAGCGCAGGAGGGGGCTACACCTTC
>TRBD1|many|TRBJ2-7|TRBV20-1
CSASSQGAVGKQYF
TGCAGTGCTAGTAGTCAGGGGGCCGTGGGGAAGCAGTACTTC
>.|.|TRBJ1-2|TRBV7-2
CASSPGTDDYGYTF
TGTGCCAGCAGCCCGGGGACGGATGACTATGGCTACACCTTC
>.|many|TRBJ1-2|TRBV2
CASTRGNDRTNYGYTF
TGTGCCAGCACGAGGGGGAACGACAGAACTAACTATGGCTACACCTTC
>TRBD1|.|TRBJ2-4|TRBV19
CASSRPGQGTKNIQYF
TGTGCCAGTAGTAGACCGGGACAGGGAACCAAAAACATTCAGTACTTC
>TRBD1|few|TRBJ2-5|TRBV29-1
CSVARPGGRRETQYF
TGCAGCGTCGCCCGGCCAGGGGGCCGACGGGAGACCCAGTACTTC
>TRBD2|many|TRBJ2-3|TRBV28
CASSLDLAGRDTQYF
TGTGCCAGCAGTTTAGATCTAGCGGGAAGGGATACGCAGTATTTT
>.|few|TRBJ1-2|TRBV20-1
CSAGGNRDSRGYTF
TGCAGTGCTGGGGGGAACCGGGACTCGAGGGGCTACACCTTC
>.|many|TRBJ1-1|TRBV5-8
CASSFTGTLNTEAFF
TGTGCCAGCAGCTTTACCGGGACACTCAACACTGAAGCTTTCTTT
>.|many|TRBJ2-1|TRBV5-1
CASSAALGGRANEQFF
TGCGCCAGCAGCGCCGCGTTGGGGGGCAGGGCCAATGAGCAGTTCTTC
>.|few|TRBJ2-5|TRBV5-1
CASGDQTQYF
TGCGCCAGCGGCGATCAGACCCAGTACTTC
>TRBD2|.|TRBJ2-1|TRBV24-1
CATSDPGTSGNNEQFF
TGTGCCACCAGTGATCCCGGGACTAGCGGAAACAATGAGCAGTTCTTC
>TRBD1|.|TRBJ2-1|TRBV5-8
CASSLKGTGGKSEQFF
TGTGCCAGCAGCTTGAAGGGGACAGGGGGCAAAAGTGAGCAGTTCTTC
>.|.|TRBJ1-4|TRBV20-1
CSARDRAGAVQEKLFF
TGCAGTGCTAGAGATCGGGCGGGGGCCGTTCAGGAAAAACTGTTTTTT
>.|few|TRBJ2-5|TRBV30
CAWRDGRDRETQYF
TGTGCCTGGAGGGACGGCAGAGACCGTGAGACCCAGTACTTC
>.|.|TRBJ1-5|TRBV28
CAVVRGAGNQPQHF
TGTGCCGTAGTTCGGGGGGCCGGGAATCAGCCCCAGCATTTT
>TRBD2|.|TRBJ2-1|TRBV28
CASSFSGRASEQFF
TGTGCCAGCAGTTTCAGCGGGAGGGCGTCTGAGCAGTTCTTC
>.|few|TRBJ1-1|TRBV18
CASSPQTPGLGGNTEAFF
TGTGCCAGCTCACCCCAAACGCCGGGCCTTGGAGGGAACACTGAAGCTTTCTTT
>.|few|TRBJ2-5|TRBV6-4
CASTPTRTAQETQYF
TGTGCCAGCACCCCCACAAGGACAGCCCAAGAGACCCAGTACTTC
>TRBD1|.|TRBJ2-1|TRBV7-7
CASSASRAGGSHNEQFF
TGTGCTAGCAGCGCCTCCCGGGCAGGGGGATCCCACAATGAGCAGTTCTTC
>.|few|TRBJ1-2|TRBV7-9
CASSLDGPYGYTF
TGTGCCAGCAGCCTCGACGGACCCTATGGCTACACCTTC
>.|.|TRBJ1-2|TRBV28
CATEDPRGYTF
TGTGCCACCGAGGACCCCCGGGGCTACACCTTC
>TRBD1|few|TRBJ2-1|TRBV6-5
CASSSRQGVDEQFF
TGTGCCAGCAGTTCTCGACAGGGGGTCGATGAGCAGTTCTTC
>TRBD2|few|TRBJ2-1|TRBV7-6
CASSLDAAGGSGEQFF
TGTGCCAGCAGCTTAGACGCTGCGGGAGGATCGGGTGAGCAGTTCTTC
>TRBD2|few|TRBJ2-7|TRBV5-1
CASRAGTSATYEQYF
TGCGCCAGCAGGGCCGGGACTAGCGCGACCTACGAGCAGTACTTC
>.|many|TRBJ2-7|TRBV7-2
CATGGWEWSEQYF
TGTGCCACCGGCGGGTGGGAGTGGTCCGAGCAGTACTTC
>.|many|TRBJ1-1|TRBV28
CASSPPHNTEAFF
TGTGCCAGCAGTCCCCCCCACAACACTGAAGCTTTCTTT
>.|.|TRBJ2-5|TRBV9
CASSPIGLEGARETQYF
TGTGCCAGCAGCCCCATAGGCCTCGAAGGGGCGCGTGAGACCCAGTACTTC